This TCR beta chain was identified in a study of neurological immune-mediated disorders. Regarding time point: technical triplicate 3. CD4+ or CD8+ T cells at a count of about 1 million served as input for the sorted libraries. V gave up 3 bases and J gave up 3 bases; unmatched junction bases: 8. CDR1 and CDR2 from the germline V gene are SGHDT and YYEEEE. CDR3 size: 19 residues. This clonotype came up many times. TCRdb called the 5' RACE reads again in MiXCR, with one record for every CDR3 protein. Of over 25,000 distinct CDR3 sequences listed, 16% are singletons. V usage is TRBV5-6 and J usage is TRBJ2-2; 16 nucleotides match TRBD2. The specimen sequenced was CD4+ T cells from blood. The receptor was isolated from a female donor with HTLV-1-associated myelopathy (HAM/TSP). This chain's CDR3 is CASSSGLAGGLLYTGELFF. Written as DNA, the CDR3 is TGTGCCAGCAGCTCGGGACTAGCGGGAGGGCTTTTATACACCGGGGAGCTGTTTTTT.